This T cell receptor beta chain was observed in a study of blood T cell repertoires in COVID-19. Study-level information: Sites across the United States, Italy and Spain contributed samples from acute and convalescent COVID-19. The cDNA or gDNA used as material had been derived from T cells, B-cell-depleted T cells, or PBMCs.

There are many counts of this clone. Source study methods: Estimated nucleated cell counts came from reference gene primer amplification. Repertoires were generated with immunoSEQ multiplex PCR, while TCRdb's copy carries only in-frame clones and drops some. D and trimming come from the DNA, and the V and J calls and clone size come from that table. The sample holds around 99,000 clones, around 81% seen once. CDR1 and CDR2 (germline): LGHNA, YNFKEQ. CDR3 size: 17 residues. The germline V and J ends were trimmed by 0 bases and 0 bases, with 12 bases remaining between them. The chain has TRBV4-2 and TRBJ2-1, with D tentatively TRBD2 (5 bases). This clonotype originated in a man aged 50 to 59 who had recovered from COVID-19. The sequenced sample consisted of peripheral blood. The chain's CDR3 is CASSQDEERSSYNEQFF. In DNA, the CDR3 is TGTGCCAGCAGCCAAGATGAGGAGCGGAGCTCCTACAATGAGCAGTTCTTC.